This entry describes one TCR beta chain. This clonotype was seen a handful of times. Its specific antigen is unknown. No much larger clone is present one base from it, and per-base qualities are unavailable. This sample was taken from a study of T cells in Graves' hyperthyroidism and ophthalmopathy (dated by TCRdb to about 2019). Regarding the research as a whole: Peripheral blood was sampled at the time of initial diagnosis, prior to any treatment. A discovery cohort of about 95 patients, 43 with Graves' ophthalmopathy and more than 55 with stable Graves' hyperthyroidism, was used to find distinguishing TCR V-J signatures. Whether ophthalmopathy could be predicted prospectively was tested in an independent validation cohort made up of under 20 hyperthyroidism patients plus 17 patients who later progressed to ophthalmopathy. The roughly 90 discovery patients were divided at random into training and test sets in a 7:3 ratio. In addition, the study compared T-cell repertoires in thyroid tissue and in blood from 6 or 7 Graves' hyperthyroidism patients. After blood sampling, hyperthyroidism patients were treated with methimazole at a starting dose of 30 mg daily, and ophthalmopathy patients were treated with high-dose intravenous methylprednisolone. The paper describes TCR Vbeta CDR3 sequencing of 120 to 150 peripheral blood samples, made up of 43 ophthalmopathy patients, 70 to 75 hyperthyroidism patients and 17 progressor patients. Overall study outcomes, separate from this receptor: Most expanded thyroid clonotypes (frequency above 0.001) were also found in blood, which suggests that blood repertoires may mirror thyroid immune responses. In validation, progression to ophthalmopathy was predicted by the model with 70% to 71% sensitivity and around 75% specificity, a median of about 6.4 months before onset. Sample size was not statistically predetermined, and blinding of investigators to group allocation was not performed. A 13 V-J signature model separated ophthalmopathy from stable hyperthyroidism, with roughly 88% sensitivity and 81% to 83% specificity in cross-validation and 80%/75% in testing.

The TCR beta CDR3 regions were amplified from the RNA transcripts. The TCR CDR3 was subjected to a first round of RT-PCR using the HTBI primer set and the Qiagen OneStep RT-PCR kit. A second multiplex PCR round built the libraries, followed by size selection and purification. The libraries were sequenced on an Illumina HiSeq2000 using paired-end 100 bp reads. The published analysis was carried out like this. SOAPnuke was used to process the raw data, throwing out any read that contained adapters or uncalled bases, had a mean Phred below 15, or lacked an exact constant-primer or identifier match. COPE v1.2.5 was used to merge the high-quality paired reads, and each unique nucleotide sequence was defined as a clonotype. MiTCR v1.1 was used to align clonotypes to the IMGT TRBV, TRBD and TRBJ reference segments. The analysis was restricted to V-J combinations with a frequency above 0.0001, which together covered 99% to 99.2% of the repertoires. The TCS score was defined as F50 (clonal expansion) divided by E x V (chaos), with BLOSUM62-based TCRdist calculated between CDR3 peptides within each V-J. Welch's t-statistics and random forest reduced 500 to 650 V-J features to around 14, which were used in a naive Bayes classifier (R e1071). TCRdb trimmed public reads at Q25 via fastp, called clones via MiXCR and kept in-frame beta chains. Every distinct CDR3 protein forms one entry, paired with its most common genes and DNA. None of the V and J calls come from the authors' own analysis; TCRdb made them. This sample has hundreds of thousands of distinct CDR3 sequences in its table, and around 21% of those were observed once. The ten top clones hold 34% of the sample.

V is reduced by 7 bases and J by 4 bases, leaving a spacing of 8 bases between them. The CDR3 goes from the cysteine to the phenylalanine over 13 residues. Kept here is only the CDR3 DNA, which spans 39 bases and is read in frame from base 1. CDR1 and CDR2, per the germline V gene (reference sequence), are SEHNR and FQNEAQ. Moderately to severely active disease, a Clinical Activity Score of at least 3, a NOSPECS grade of at least 4, and a duration under 3 months were present in ophthalmopathy patients. The study excluded patients with uncontrolled infections, other autoimmune diseases, pregnancy or lactation. Diagnoses relied on clinical symptoms, serum thyroxine and TRAb, thyroid ultrasound and orbital computed tomography. Ficoll-Paque density gradient centrifugation was used to isolate PBMCs from approximately 10 ml of fresh peripheral blood. Total RNA was extracted with Trizol reagent, and quality was checked on an Agilent 2100 Bioanalyzer.

The sequence was collected from a man aged 25-40 years with Graves' ophthalmopathy. The chain employs TRBV7-9 and TRBJ2-6; a confident D gene designation cannot be given. Sequences were obtained from blood. Read as DNA, the sequence is TGTGCCAGCACCGACCAGGGGGCCAACGTCCTGACTTTC. Its protein product is CASTDQGANVLTF.